The 32 T cell receptor beta chains reported below all come from one sample, sequenced in a study of shared clonotypes between healthy human individuals. The repertoire was sequenced with immunoSEQ multiplex PCR; TCRdb's copy has only in-frame clones and lacks some. The table has hundreds of thousands of clones, about 76% seen once; the top ten hold roughly 13%. Material: PBMCs. The receptor source for this set is a woman aged 40 to 50 in good health. Some clones in this sample may be carry-over from other donors' samples.

The chain has TRBV6-1 and TRBJ2-5; 8 bases map to TRBD1. CDR1 and CDR2 (germline): MNHNS, SASEGT. This CDR3 comprises 15 residues. The V segment lost 1 base and the J segment 2 bases; nucleotides outside the gene matches: 3. CDR3 in amino acids: CASSEGTGRQETQYF. The CDR3 nucleotides read TGTGCCAGCAGTGAAGGGACAGGGCGTCAAGAGACCCAGTACTTC.

Written as DNA, the CDR3 is TGTGCCAGCAGCTTACTTAACACAGATACGCAGTATTTT. Translation gives CASSLLNTDTQYF. The chain joins TRBV7-2 to TRBJ2-3; D unresolved. Germline V CDR1 and CDR2: SGHTA, FQGNSA. CDR3 length: 13 residues. V was trimmed by 2 bases and J by 2 bases, leaving 5 bases between them.

V and J are TRBV7-3 and TRBJ1-1; no definite D call. In germline, CDR1 is SGHTA, CDR2 FQGTGA. V gave up 0 bases and J gave up 6 bases, with 8 bases separating them. The CDR3 is 13 residues long. The CDR3 reads CASSLTAGSEAFF. The CDR3 bases are TGTGCCAGCAGCTTAACGGCCGGGTCTGAAGCTTTCTTT.

The chain combines TRBV28 with TRBJ1-1, with D maybe TRBD1 (5 bases). V gave up 3 bases and J gave up 5 bases, with 10 bases separating them. The CDR3 runs to 13 residues. Germline CDR1 is MDHEN and CDR2 is SYDVKM. Here the CDR3 DNA reads TGTGCCAGCAGTTTTTTCGAGGGGACTGAAGCTTTCTTT. Its translation: CASSFFEGTEAFF.

This clone was recorded many times. This chain joins TRBV5-6 and TRBJ1-1, with 9 positions matching TRBD1. J was trimmed by 4 bases and V by 5 bases; bases with no gene match: 6. The germline gives CDR1 SGHDT, CDR2 YYEEEE. This CDR3 region has 14 residues. Written as DNA, the CDR3 is TGTGCCAGCAGTGCGGGACAGGGAACCACTGAAGCTTTCTTT. Protein sequence: CASSAGQGTTEAFF.

The gene calls are TRBV5-1 and TRBJ2-1, with TRBD2 identical over 14 bases. CDR3 size: 15 residues. J gave up 12 bases and V 4 bases, and 9 bases lay outside the gene matches. Germline CDR1 and CDR2: SGHRS and YFSETQ. For the CDR3, the DNA is TGCGCCAGCAGCCTCTCGGGACTAGCGGGAGTAACGCAGTTCTTC. It specifies CASSLSGLAGVTQFF.

CDR3 in DNA: TGTGCCAGCAGTTTTGCGGACAGGGGGAACACTGAAGCTTTCTTT. Translation gives CASSFADRGNTEAFF. This chain joins TRBV28 and TRBJ1-1; 9 bases are a match to TRBD1. CDR3 length: 15 residues. Per germline, CDR1 MDHEN and CDR2 SYDVKM. The V and J ends lost 3 bases and 1 base, in that order; junction bases with no gene match: 3.

This clone has just one count. The chain employs TRBV5-1 and TRBJ2-1; D is perhaps TRBD2 (6 bases). The germline CDR1 and CDR2 sequences are SGHRS and YFSETQ. The CDR3 is made up of 14 amino acids. Between the trimmed V and J ends, which lost 0 bases and 7 bases, there was a span of 11 bases. The CDR3 sequence: CASSLGTGRNEQFF. The CDR3, as DNA: TGCGCCAGCAGCTTGGGGACGGGGAGGAATGAGCAGTTCTTC.

The chain employs TRBV29-1 and TRBJ2-7; D possibly matches TRBD1 or TRBD2 (6 bases each). The CDR3 has 14 residues. Trimming cost V 6 bases and J 4 bases, with 19 bases left between them. CDR1 and CDR2 from the germline V gene are SQVTM and ANQGSEA. The CDR3 sequence: CSVAGPGASYEQYF. For the CDR3, the DNA is TGCAGCGTCGCCGGGCCGGGGGCCAGTTACGAGCAGTACTTC.

This chain connects TRBV6-4 to TRBJ2-1; D gene ambiguous. CDR3 length: 13 amino acids. Per germline, CDR1 MRHNA and CDR2 SNTAGT. V was clipped by 3 bases and J by 3 bases, with 6 bases between them. CDR3 sequence (DNA): TGTGCCAGCAGTGATAATGACTACAATGAGCAGTTCTTC. Translating gives CASSDNDYNEQFF.

The rearrangement joins TRBV10-3 to TRBJ2-4; 8 positions agree with TRBD2. Germline V gives CDR1 ENHRY, CDR2 SYGVKD. This CDR3 is 17 amino acids long. V was clipped by 2 bases and J by 3 bases; unmatched bases: 9. The DNA for the CDR3 is TGTGCCATCAGTGAGATCCTTAGCGGGATTAACAAAAACATTCAGTACTTC. It yields the protein CAISEILSGINKNIQYF.

The CDR3 DNA is TGTGCCAGCAGGAGGCAGATCAACACTGAAGCTTTCTTT. This translates into CASRRQINTEAFF. The chain uses TRBV27 and TRBJ1-1; D ambiguous. This CDR3 has 13 amino acids. V was trimmed by 6 bases and J by 2 bases, leaving 10 bases between them. The V gene's germline CDR1 is MNHEY and CDR2 SMNVEV (reference sequence).

This clone was detected ten times or more. This chain connects TRBV27 to TRBJ2-1; 10 nucleotides agree with TRBD1. The germline V gene encodes CDR1 MNHEY and CDR2 SMNVEV (reference sequence). The J segment lost 2 bases and the V segment lost 6 bases, leaving 10 bases of the junction unmatched. This CDR3 region has 17 residues. CDR3 region: CASSSQLGQGAYNEQFF. The CDR3 DNA sequence: TGTGCCAGCAGCTCACAACTCGGACAGGGGGCCTACAATGAGCAGTTCTTC.

This clone was seen once. The chain uses TRBV5-4 and TRBJ1-1; possible D gene TRBD1, 5 bases. The ends were cut back, 3 bases at V and 5 bases at J, with 17 bases in the middle. The CDR3 has 15 residues. Germline lookup yields CDR1 SGHNT and CDR2 YYREEE (reference sequence). The CDR3, as DNA: TGTGCCAGCAGCTGGGACCTGGGTGGGGCTACTGAAGCTTTCTTT. Protein: CASSWDLGGATEAFF.

The chain is built from TRBV5-1 and TRBJ1-1, with 7 positions matching TRBD1. CDR1 and CDR2 from the germline V gene are SGHRS and YFSETQ. V lost 0 bases to trimming and J lost 1 base; unmatched junction nucleotides: 3. The CDR3 sequence is 15 residues long. The CDR3 DNA sequence: TGCGCCAGCAGCTTGGCGGGACAGAAGAACACTGAAGCTTTCTTT. Protein sequence: CASSLAGQKNTEAFF.

Notes on this clone: Different DNA sequences within this sample yield the same CDR3. CDR3 amino acids: CASSPPGSYEQYF. For the CDR3, the DNA is TGTGCCAGCTCACCACCGGGTTCCTACGAGCAGTACTTC. The V call is TRBV18, the J call TRBJ2-7; D gene ambiguous. V lost 0 bases and J 1 base, leaving 4 bases between the germline ends. Germline V gene sequence: CDR1 KGHSH, CDR2 LQKENI. The CDR3 contains 13 residues.

This chain links TRBV6-1 with TRBJ2-1; maybe TRBD2 (6 bases). Germline loops: CDR1 MNHNS, CDR2 SASEGT. The CDR3 covers 13 residues. Trimming took off 6 bases at V and 9 bases at J, with 15 bases between the two ends. The CDR3 DNA follows: TGTGCCAGCAGACTACTAGCCGTCGGTGAGCAGTTCTTC. Residues: CASRLLAVGEQFF.

This clone was observed a single time. The genes are TRBV7-6 and TRBJ2-7; 8 bases fit TRBD2. V dropped 3 bases and J dropped 4; count of bases not matched to a gene: 5. There are 14 residues in the CDR3. Germline V gives CDR1 SGHVS, CDR2 FNYEAQ. The CDR3 sequence: CASSLSGRSYEQYF. In nucleotides, the CDR3 is TGTGCCAGCAGCTTGAGCGGGAGAAGTTACGAGCAGTACTTC.

The chain employs TRBV15 and TRBJ2-1, with a tentative D call TRBD2 (6 bases). CDR3 size: 13 residues. Trimming removed 9 bases at V and 2 bases at J, with 11 bases between. Germline V lookup: CDR1 LNHNV, CDR2 YYDKDF (reference sequence). The CDR3 spells CATSGGAYNEQFF. CDR3 nucleotide sequence: TGTGCCACTTCCGGCGGGGCCTACAATGAGCAGTTCTTC.

Here the CDR3 reads CSVESAAGRADTQYF. As DNA, the CDR3 is TGCAGCGTCGAATCGGCGGCAGGGAGGGCAGATACGCAGTATTTT. The V and J genes are TRBV29-1 and TRBJ2-3; TRBD2 agrees at 7 bases. The CDR3 is 15 residues long. Trimming took 6 bases from V and 4 from J; bases not matched to a gene: 13. Germline V gene sequence: CDR1 SQVTM, CDR2 ANQGSEA.

The V call is TRBV2, the J call TRBJ2-1; the match to TRBD2 covers 12 bases. This CDR3 contains 15 residues. With V trimmed by 4 bases and J by 5 bases, 3 bases remained unmatched. Germline lookup yields CDR1 SNHLY and CDR2 FYNNEI. The DNA for the CDR3 is TGTGCCAGCAGTGGTCGGACTAGCGGGAACAATGAGCAGTTCTTC. Translation: CASSGRTSGNNEQFF.

This rearrangement joins TRBV20-1 to TRBJ1-1; D gene unclear. CDR1 DFQATT and CDR2 SNEGSKA come from the germline V gene (reference sequence). V was cut by 6 bases and J by 5 bases, with 10 bases left in between. There are 11 residues in the CDR3. Here the CDR3 reads CSAQTRTEAFF. CDR3 nucleotides: TGCAGTGCGCAGACCCGAACTGAAGCTTTCTTT.

The CDR3 loop reads CASSLAGMVNEQFF. The DNA of the CDR3 is TGTGCCAGCAGCTTAGCGGGAATGGTTAATGAGCAGTTCTTC. The V and J genes are TRBV7-6 and TRBJ2-1; D is unresolved. Between the trimmed V and J ends, which lost 0 bases and 7 bases, there was a span of 10 bases. This CDR3 has 14 residues. The V gene's germline CDR1 is SGHVS and CDR2 FNYEAQ.

V is TRBV5-5 and J is TRBJ2-3, with 9 bases aligning to TRBD2. Looked up from germline, CDR1 is SGHKS and CDR2 is YYEKEE (reference sequence). This CDR3 is 14 amino acids long. V lost 6 bases to trimming and J lost 1 base; unmatched junction nucleotides: 3. Here the CDR3 reads CASKTSGRTDTQYF. The CDR3 DNA sequence: TGTGCCAGCAAGACTAGCGGTCGCACAGATACGCAGTATTTT. The complete variable domain, with remaining parts taken from reference TRBV5-5 and TRBJ2-3, reads DAGVTQSPTHLIKTRGQQVTLRCSPISGHKSVSWYQQVLGQGPQFIFQYYEKEERGRGNFPDRFSARQFPNYSSELNVNALLLGDSALYLCASKTSGRTDTQYFGPGTRLTVL.

This clone was detected a few times. This chain uses TRBV5-6 with TRBJ2-4; weak D call: TRBD1 (5 bases). Germline-derived CDR1 and CDR2 are SGHDT and YYEEEE. The V and J ends lost 3 bases and 0 bases respectively, with 10 bases between them. The CDR3 length is 15 residues. The CDR3 nucleotides read TGTGCCAGCAGCTCGCTTCAGGGAGCCAAAAACATTCAGTACTTC. As protein: CASSSLQGAKNIQYF.

This chain links TRBV12-5 with TRBJ1-2, with TRBD1 identical over 7 bases. Germline CDR1 LGHNT, CDR2 FRNRAP. V dropped 5 bases and J dropped 4; count of bases not matched to a gene: 7. There are 14 residues in the CDR3. CDR3 protein: CASGQDRERYGYTF. DNA of the CDR3: TGTGCTAGTGGTCAAGACAGGGAACGCTATGGCTACACCTTC.

This clone was found a few times. J is TRBJ1-3 and V is TRBV5-1; 7 nucleotides match TRBD1. CDR1 SGHRS and CDR2 YFSETQ come from the germline V gene. Losses at the gene ends were 0 bases for V and 3 bases for J; bases not matched to a gene: 6. This CDR3 is 16 amino acids long. The CDR3 region has the DNA TGCGCCAGCAGCTTGGAAGGGACAGCTATTGGAAACACCATATATTTT. This encodes CASSLEGTAIGNTIYF.

This chain links TRBV5-1 with TRBJ2-2; no definite D call. There are 15 residues in the CDR3. Trimming took 0 bases from V and 0 from J, leaving 6 bases between them. Germline V gene sequence: CDR1 SGHRS, CDR2 YFSETQ. The CDR3 nucleotides read TGCGCCAGCAGCTTGGGTGAGGCGAACACCGGGGAGCTGTTTTTT. Residues: CASSLGEANTGELFF.

The gene calls are TRBV5-1 and TRBJ1-1, with D uncertain. Trimming removed 5 bases from V and 2 bases from J, with 7 bases in between. Germline assignment: CDR1 SGHRS and CDR2 YFSETQ. The CDR3 has 12 amino acids. The CDR3 reads CASREINTEAFF. The CDR3 bases are TGCGCCAGCAGGGAAATTAACACTGAAGCTTTCTTT.

The chain has TRBV6-6 and TRBJ2-2; the D is unclear. This CDR3 spans 12 amino acids. The V gene's germline CDR1 is MNHNY and CDR2 SVGAGI (reference sequence). Trimming removed 6 bases from V and 5 bases from J, with 7 bases in between. The CDR3 coding sequence is TGTGCCAGCAGCCAAAGTACCGGGGAGCTGTTTTTT. The encoded protein is CASSQSTGELFF.

This clone was found once. The chain joins TRBV27 to TRBJ2-5, with D maybe TRBD1 (6 bases). The CDR3 extends over 16 amino acids. The V and J ends lost 2 bases and 3 bases respectively, with 16 bases between them. Germline assignment: CDR1 MNHEY and CDR2 SMNVEV (reference sequence). The CDR3 spells CASSLRLWDKEETQYF. For the CDR3, the DNA is TGTGCCAGCAGTTTACGGTTGTGGGACAAAGAAGAGACCCAGTACTTC.

This clone was seen a few times. V and J are TRBV11-3 and TRBJ2-5, with TRBD2 identical over 7 bases. The last part of the DNA fits TRBJ2-7 better; the J call may be wrong. The germline gives CDR1 SGHNT, CDR2 YENEEA. The CDR3 has 14 amino acids. The CDR3 spells CASSLGGLVDEQYF. The CDR3, as DNA: TGTGCCAGCAGCTTGGGCGGACTAGTAGACGAGCAGTACTTC.